One and the same sample provided the 11 T cell receptor beta chains below, sequenced in a study of shared clonotypes between healthy human individuals. Sequencing was performed with immunoSEQ multiplex PCR; in TCRdb, only in-frame clones are kept and a portion is missing. The top ten hold more than 10% of the sample, which has fewer than 700,000 clones, around 80% seen once. Material: PBMCs. These receptors were taken from a woman aged 40 to 50 in good health. Some clones in this sample may be carry-over from other donors' samples.

The sample holds a few counts of this clone. As DNA, the CDR3 is TGTGCCGTCGGGCCGCCGCCAGTTGAGCAGTTCTTC. Residues: CAVGPPPVEQFF. This sequence joins TRBV6-6 and TRBJ2-1, with D uncertain. The V gene lost 11 bases and the J gene lost 9 bases, with 17 bases spanning the gap. Germline V lookup: CDR1 MNHNY, CDR2 SVGAGI (reference sequence). This CDR3 has 12 amino acids.

The V and J genes are TRBV27 and TRBJ2-3; TRBD1 matches at 8 bases. V gave up 4 bases and J gave up 6 bases; unmatched junction bases: 9. CDR1 is MNHEY, CDR2 SMNVEV, per germline (reference sequence). The CDR3 loop spans 15 amino acids. This CDR3 is CASSSPTGVRDTQYF. As DNA, the CDR3 is TGTGCCAGCAGTTCTCCGACAGGGGTGCGGGATACGCAGTATTTT.

The CDR3 DNA sequence: TGTGCCAGCAGTGGCAGGGGGATGAACACTGAAGCTTTCTTT. It yields the protein CASSGRGMNTEAFF. The J gene is TRBJ1-1, the V gene TRBV6-1; TRBD1 matches at 7 bases. J was trimmed by 0 bases and V by 4 bases; bases with no gene match: 2. Germline V gene data show CDR1 as MNHNS and CDR2 as SASEGT. This CDR3 region has 14 residues.

This clone ranks as hyperexpanded (1% or more). The sample carries other DNA sequences with the same CDR3. The chain uses TRBV7-8 and TRBJ2-7; D is uncertain. There are 15 residues in the CDR3. Per germline, CDR1 SGHVS and CDR2 FQNEAQ. Trimming stripped 6 bases from V and 2 bases from J, with 17 bases between. In nucleotides, the CDR3 is TGTGCCAGCAGTTTCCTCCGCTACTCACCCTACGAGCAGTACTTC. Amino acid sequence: CASSFLRYSPYEQYF.

This rearrangement joins TRBV2 to TRBJ2-7, with 7 nucleotides matching TRBD2. Germline assignment: CDR1 SNHLY and CDR2 FYNNEI. V was clipped by 7 bases and J by 4 bases; unmatched bases: 4. This CDR3 region has 12 residues. The CDR3 spells CASNPSGYEQYF. The CDR3 DNA is TGTGCCAGCAACCCTAGCGGATACGAGCAGTACTTC.

The chain carries TRBV27 and TRBJ1-2; the match to TRBD1 covers 9 bases. V shed 6 bases and J 6 bases; nucleotides not matched to a gene: 8. Germline V lookup: CDR1 MNHEY, CDR2 SMNVEV (reference sequence). The CDR3 spans 14 residues. In DNA, the CDR3 is TGTGCCAGCAGACCTTGGGACAGGGAAGATGGCTACACCTTC. Protein sequence: CASRPWDREDGYTF.

The chain recombines TRBV28 with TRBJ1-1; 7 bases are shared with TRBD1. V trimming: 8 bases; J trimming: 2 bases; junction bases outside the gene matches: 11. The CDR3 is 15 amino acids. The germline V gene has CDR1 MDHEN and CDR2 SYDVKM. Here the CDR3 reads CASCRPGQPNTEAFF. The CDR3 DNA reads TGTGCCAGCTGCCGTCCGGGACAGCCTAACACTGAAGCTTTCTTT.

Note on this clone: The sample carries other DNA sequences with the same CDR3. The chain combines TRBV30 with TRBJ1-1, with 7 bases aligning to TRBD1. Germline CDR1 reads GTSNPN; CDR2 reads SVGIG (reference sequence). V lost 2 bases to trimming and J lost 4 bases; unmatched junction nucleotides: 7. The CDR3 consists of 14 residues. CDR3 protein: CAWSRGGWGTEAFF. CDR3 bases: TGTGCCTGGAGTCGAGGGGGCTGGGGCACTGAAGCTTTCTTT.

CDR3 amino acids: CASSLALRTETQYF. The CDR3 bases are TGTGCCAGCAGCTTAGCGTTGAGAACAGAGACCCAGTACTTC. The chain uses TRBV7-6 and TRBJ2-5; D unresolved. V was trimmed by 0 bases and J by 4 bases, leaving 9 bases between them. The CDR3 sequence is 14 residues long. The germline gives CDR1 SGHVS, CDR2 FNYEAQ. Supplemented by reference TRBV7-6 and TRBJ2-5, the full variable domain reads GAGVSQSPRYKVTKRGQDVALRCDPISGHVSLYWYRQALGQGPEFLTYFNYEAQQDKSGLPNDRFSAERPEGSISTLTIQRTEQRDSAMYRCASSLALRTETQYFGPGTRLLVL.

V usage is TRBV2 and J usage is TRBJ2-5; D remains unclear. With the DNA end fitting TRBJ2-7 better, the J assignment may be wrong. CDR1 is SNHLY, CDR2 FYNNEI, per germline. The CDR3 has 14 amino acids. CDR3 region: CASRDTSNSYEQYF. DNA for the CDR3: TGTGCCAGCAGGGATACCTCAAACTCCTACGAGCAGTACTTC.

The chain has TRBV30 and TRBJ2-2, with D possibly matching TRBD1 (6 bases). CDR1 and CDR2 (germline): GTSNPN, SVGIG (reference sequence). The CDR3 is 16 amino acids. Trimming stripped 5 bases from V and 3 bases from J, with 19 bases between. The CDR3 DNA follows: TGTGCCTGGTCGGATCTCCGGGACACATACACCGGGGAGCTGTTTTTT. Encoded protein: CAWSDLRDTYTGELFF.